This T cell receptor (beta chain) emerged from a study of OX40 agonist ivuxolimab in advanced cancers. Across the study: In three patients, partial responses were observed, one with hepatocellular carcinoma and two with cutaneous melanoma. Study conclusions and caveats: Within 6 weeks, CD4+ and CD8+ blood T cells expanded clonally at 0.1 to 3.0 mg/kg.

Concerning this clone: Its antigen is currently unknown.

TCRdb's copy holds only in-frame clones and misses some; the assay was immunoSEQ multiplex PCR. The data hold 70,000 to 95,000 clones, with around 85% observed a single time. The CDR3 is 12 amino acids. In germline, CDR1 is MDHEN, CDR2 SYDVKM. Blood draws occurred at baseline, cycle 4 day 1, and cycle 7 day 1. The chain recombines TRBV28 with TRBJ2-3, with D perhaps TRBD1 (5 bases). This TCR derives from an adult with an advanced solid tumor such as melanoma, head and neck, liver or kidney cancer. This specimen was CD4+ or CD8+ T cells sorted from blood, taken in a trial of the OX40 agonist ivuxolimab. The CDR3 region is CVVGLVEDTQYF. The CDR3 DNA follows: TGTGTGGTGGGGCTAGTGGAAGATACGCAGTATTTT.